This T cell receptor (beta chain) was recorded in a study of T cells in tumors after PD-1 blockade. Study context: Excluded were patients with checkpoint blockade, immunosuppressants, or radiotherapy or other anti-cancer therapy within 4 weeks.

From germline, CDR1 is MNHEY and CDR2 SMNVEV (reference sequence). There are 14 residues in the CDR3. V shed 3 bases and J shed 5 bases, with 13 bases lying between them. Genomic DNA template from tumor biopsies or peripheral blood, roughly 550 ng to 6,004 ng input. Repertoires were generated with immunoSEQ multiplex PCR, while TCRdb's copy carries only in-frame clones and drops some. The sample has fewer than 35,000 clones; around 78% are singletons. The TCR was taken from a human donor with basal cell carcinoma. The source material was PBMCs, sampled before anti-PD-1 treatment. The chain employs TRBV27 and TRBJ2-5; D gene uncertain. The chain's CDR3 is CASSFSRVAETQYF. In DNA form, the CDR3 reads TGTGCCAGCAGTTTTAGTAGGGTCGCGGAGACCCAGTACTTC.